This paragraph covers one T cell receptor (beta chain) sequence. Its target is not known. This sample stems from a study of T cell responses to AZD1222 COVID-19 vaccine. After removal of 7 bases from V and 4 bases from J, the junction contained 10 bases not matched to a gene. CDR1 and CDR2 from the germline V gene are SQVTM and ANQGSEA. CDR3 length: 13 residues. This table comes from immunoSEQ multiplex PCR, and its TCRdb copy is limited to in-frame clones, with some not included. The table includes approximately 120,000 clones, 92% detected once. Overall study results and limits: Spike-specific TCR depth and breadth grew after two AZD1222 doses.

This chain links TRBV29-1 with TRBJ2-7, with 7 bases fitting TRBD2. The receptor was derived from an adult in good health. Here the sequenced sample was peripheral blood, taken on day 0 of AZD1222 vaccination. This CDR3 is CSAFKPGGYEQYF. The DNA for the CDR3 is TGCAGCGCTTTTAAACCGGGGGGATACGAGCAGTACTTC.